This is a list of T cell receptor beta chains from one sample in a study of PD-L1 blockade in urothelial cancer. TCRdb's table, derived via immunoSEQ multiplex PCR, lists solely in-frame clones and lacks some. The profile shows approximately 71,000 clones, 85% to 90% of them singletons. The sequencing here drew on PBMCs, taken around atezolizumab (anti-PD-L1) treatment. These receptors came from a man in his 60s with urothelial cancer. CDR3s include the opening cysteine and the closing phenylalanine or tryptophan. The D gene is left open where the match is weak. Clone size is not always given. Where it is, it says once, few, many or a class for expanded clones.

TRBV5-6,-,TRBJ2-7,TRBD1,CASSWEPGTETDEQYF,TGTGCCAGCAGCTGGGAACCCGGGACAGAAACCGACGAGCAGTACTTC
TRBV19,-,TRBJ2-6,-,CASSSLTRVSSGANVLTF,TGTGCCAGTAGTAGTCTGACTAGGGTTTCCTCTGGGGCCAACGTCCTGACTTTC
TRBV10-2,-,TRBJ2-7,TRBD1,CASSTGAYEQYF,TGCGCCAGCAGTACAGGGGCCTACGAGCAGTACTTC
TRBV5-1,-,TRBJ1-5,-,CASSFTGSGQPQHF,TGCGCCAGCAGCTTTACAGGGAGCGGTCAGCCCCAGCATTTT
TRBV13,-,TRBJ2-2,TRBD1,CASSLAGTAKRTGELFF,TGTGCCAGCAGCTTAGCCGGGACAGCGAAGCGCACCGGGGAGCTGTTTTTT
TRBV6-1,once,TRBJ1-5,-,CASSDPGRRRGNQPQHF,TGTGCCAGCAGTGACCCAGGGAGGAGAAGGGGCAATCAGCCCCAGCATTTT
TRBV30,-,TRBJ1-2,-,CAWSRYMEGGYTF,TGTGCCTGGAGTCGATACATGGAGGGTGGCTACACCTTC
TRBV28,-,TRBJ1-5,TRBD1,CASSRQGNSNQPQHF,TGTGCCAGCAGCCGACAGGGAAATAGCAATCAGCCCCAGCATTTT
TRBV7-9,few,TRBJ1-3,-,CASSRQDSGNTIYF,TGTGCCAGCAGCCGACAAGACTCTGGAAACACCATATATTTT
TRBV23-1,once,TRBJ2-7,-,CASSQFKDHSEQYF,TGCGCCAGCAGTCAATTTAAAGATCACAGCGAGCAGTACTTC
TRBV14,-,TRBJ2-1,-,CASRGGVLAIGYNEQFF,TGTGCCAGCCGGGGAGGAGTACTGGCGATAGGTTACAATGAGCAGTTCTTC
TRBV19,-,TRBJ1-3,-,CASSVEEGNTIYF,TGTGCCAGTAGTGTCGAGGAAGGAAACACCATATATTTT
TRBV9,-,TRBJ2-1,TRBD2,CASSVGTSRGIAQFF,TGTGCCAGCAGCGTAGGGACTAGCCGGGGAATAGCGCAGTTCTTC
TRBV5-1,-,TRBJ2-3,TRBD2,CASSEGTTYTDTQYF,TGCGCCAGCAGCGAGGGGACTACCTACACAGATACGCAGTATTTT
TRBV7-2,-,TRBJ2-2,TRBD1,CASRPGQGANTGELFF,TGTGCCAGCAGACCCGGACAGGGGGCGAACACCGGGGAGCTGTTTTTT
TRBV7-2,-,TRBJ2-5,-,CASTGSIRGETQYF,TGTGCCTCAACGGGCTCGATAAGAGGGGAGACCCAGTACTTC
TRBV5-1,-,TRBJ2-6,TRBD1,CASSEGQILSGANVLTF,TGCGCCAGCAGCGAGGGACAGATCCTCTCTGGGGCCAACGTCCTGACTTTC
TRBV5-1,-,TRBJ2-7,-,CASSLVADSYEQYF,TGCGCCAGCAGCTTGGTTGCAGACTCCTACGAGCAGTACTTC
TRBV29-1,-,TRBJ2-7,TRBD2,CSAGDGGAYEQYF,TGCAGCGCCGGGGATGGGGGGGCCTACGAGCAGTACTTC
TRBV7-8,-,TRBJ2-1,TRBD1,CASSFNLDRGLSYNEQFF,TGTGCCAGCAGCTTCAATTTAGACAGGGGGCTTTCCTACAATGAGCAGTTCTTC
TRBV10-3,once,TRBJ2-2,-,CAISDKGAGELFF,TGTGCCATCAGTGATAAGGGGGCCGGGGAGCTGTTTTTT
TRBV6-5,-,TRBJ2-7,TRBD1,CASSYSRGPYEQYF,TGTGCCAGCAGTTACTCGAGGGGGCCGTACGAGCAGTACTTC
TRBV9,-,TRBJ1-2,TRBD1,CASSEWGQKSHYGYTF,TGTGCCAGCAGCGAGTGGGGACAGAAGAGTCACTATGGCTACACCTTC
TRBV27,-,TRBJ1-3,TRBD1,CASRTGDSGNTIYF,TGTGCCAGCAGGACAGGGGACTCTGGAAACACCATATATTTT
TRBV9,-,TRBJ2-1,TRBD2,CASSVVDSGSSYNEQFF,TGTGCCAGCAGCGTAGTCGATAGCGGGAGCTCCTACAATGAGCAGTTCTTC
TRBV5-6,-,TRBJ2-1,-,CASSRRDEQFF,TGTGCCAGCAGCAGAAGAGATGAGCAGTTCTTC
TRBV30,once,TRBJ1-5,TRBD1,CACGQGGNQPQHF,TGTGCCTGCGGACAGGGCGGGAATCAGCCCCAGCATTTT
TRBV19,-,TRBJ1-1,-,CASSATGIGTEAFF,TGTGCCAGTAGTGCGACGGGGATAGGGACTGAAGCTTTCTTT
TRBV5-6,-,TRBJ2-7,TRBD2,CASSLTSGMAIYEQYF,TGTGCCAGCAGCCTGACTAGCGGGATGGCAATCTACGAGCAGTACTTC
TRBV5-4,-,TRBJ2-3,-,CASSKDRHLTTSTDTQYF,TGTGCCAGCAGCAAAGACAGACATCTTACCACTAGCACAGATACGCAGTATTTT
TRBV19,few,TRBJ2-1,-,CASSTTVEQFF,TGTGCCAGTAGTACAACGGTAGAGCAGTTCTTC
TRBV7-8,-,TRBJ1-2,TRBD1,CASSPPGLTGGRSGYTF,TGTGCCAGCAGCCCTCCGGGTCTGACAGGGGGCAGGAGTGGCTACACCTTC
TRBV6-1,-,TRBJ2-6,-,CASAEWSGANVLTF,TGTGCCAGCGCGGAATGGTCTGGGGCCAACGTCCTGACTTTC
TRBV6-6,-,TRBJ1-5,TRBD1,CASSPDRGGNQPQHF,TGTGCCAGCAGTCCTGACAGGGGTGGCAATCAGCCCCAGCATTTT
TRBV4-1,-,TRBJ2-3,TRBD2,CASSQLAGGRSTDTQYF,TGCGCCAGCAGCCAATTGGCGGGGGGACGAAGCACAGATACGCAGTATTTT
TRBV7-6,-,TRBJ2-5,-,CASSLRPAGTEETQYF,TGTGCCAGCAGCTTGCGCCCCGCGGGGACCGAAGAGACCCAGTACTTC
TRBV9,-,TRBJ2-1,-,CASTGRGGLNEQFF,TGTGCCAGCACGGGTAGGGGGGGGCTGAATGAGCAGTTCTTC
TRBV11-2,-,TRBJ2-2,TRBD2,CASSLVVGIAGNTGELFF,TGTGCCAGCAGCTTAGTGGTTGGGATAGCGGGAAACACCGGGGAGCTGTTTTTT
TRBV27,-,TRBJ1-4,-,CASSPSAWNFGGLGGEKLFF,TGTGCCAGCAGTCCATCCGCCTGGAATTTTGGAGGGCTCGGGGGTGAAAAACTGTTTTTT
TRBV19,-,TRBJ2-7,TRBD1,CASSMGQGSYEQYF,TGTGCCAGTAGTATGGGACAGGGCTCCTACGAGCAGTACTTC
TRBV19,-,TRBJ1-1,TRBD1,CASRWTGGNTEAFF,TGTGCCAGTAGATGGACAGGGGGCAACACTGAAGCTTTCTTT
TRBV6-5,-,TRBJ1-6,-,CASGPGRGNSPLHF,TGTGCCAGCGGGCCAGGGAGGGGCAATTCACCCCTCCACTTT
TRBV7-9,once,TRBJ1-5,-,CASSSGDGVQPQHF,TGTGCCAGCAGCTCTGGCGACGGGGTTCAGCCCCAGCATTTT
TRBV5-1,-,TRBJ1-3,TRBD1,CASNQGQSSGNTIYF,TGCGCCAGCAACCAGGGACAGAGCTCTGGAAACACCATATATTTT
TRBV7-2,-,TRBJ2-3,-,CASGHRDSTDTQYF,TGTGCCAGCGGTCACAGGGATAGCACAGATACGCAGTATTTT
TRBV10-1,-,TRBJ2-2,TRBD1,CASRGTGLGGELFF,TGCGCCAGCAGGGGGACAGGGCTGGGCGGGGAGCTGTTTTTT
TRBV27,-,TRBJ2-5,TRBD1,CASSPRTGRGETQYF,TGTGCCAGCAGTCCCCGGACAGGTCGAGGAGAGACCCAGTACTTC